The 19 T cell receptor beta chains below come from one sample, sequenced in a study of blood T cell repertoires in COVID-19 (dated by TCRdb to the early 2020s). Library creation used the immunoSEQ multiplex PCR assay. TCRdb provides this immuneACCESS table in a form limited to in-frame rearrangements. Some clones are lacking; in checked studies, under half of them reflect an unresolved V gene, and why the rest are absent is not known. In all, the sample holds 200,000 or so clones, and roughly four fifths of those were seen once. The ten largest clones represent 5% to 6.5% of the sample. The sequenced material came from peripheral blood. The origin of the receptors is a woman in her seventies with active or convalescent COVID-19.

The CDR3 loop is CASSTLAGGRGETQYF. The CDR3 coding sequence is TGTGCCAGCAGCACCTTAGCGGGAGGCCGTGGGGAGACCCAGTACTTC. The chain employs TRBV9 and TRBJ2-5; 10 bases are shared with TRBD2. The V and J ends lost 4 bases and 5 bases, in that order; junction bases with no gene match: 11. CDR1 is SGDLS, CDR2 YYNGEE, per germline. The CDR3 extends over 16 amino acids.

This chain connects TRBV27 to TRBJ2-3; 11 bases map to TRBD1. The CDR3 has 17 residues. CDR1 is MNHEY, CDR2 SMNVEV, per germline (reference sequence). V lost 5 bases to trimming and J lost 4 bases; unmatched junction nucleotides: 11. The CDR3 coding sequence is TGTGCCAGCAGTCAGGACAGGGGGCGGCACTTAGCAGATACGCAGTATTTT. Its protein is CASSQDRGRHLADTQYF.

The J gene is TRBJ2-3, the V gene TRBV5-1; 10 bases fit TRBD1. Germline lookup yields CDR1 SGHRS and CDR2 YFSETQ. This CDR3 region has 15 residues. The V segment lost 2 bases and the J segment 4 bases; nucleotides outside the gene matches: 4. This chain's CDR3 is CASSFRDRGPDTQYF. The DNA for the CDR3 is TGCGCCAGCAGCTTCCGGGACAGGGGACCAGATACGCAGTATTTT.

The CDR3 region has the DNA TGTGCCAGCTCACCACTAGCGGGAGTCTCAGATACGCAGTATTTT. Translated, it gives CASSPLAGVSDTQYF. The chain employs TRBV18 and TRBJ2-3, with TRBD2 matching over 9 bases. Unmatched junction bases numbered 3, after V lost 1 base and J lost 4 bases. Germline assignment: CDR1 KGHSH and CDR2 LQKENI. The CDR3 sequence is 15 residues long. The variable domain in full, completed from reference TRBV18 and TRBJ2-3, reads NAGVMQNPRHLVRRRGQEARLRCSPMKGHSHVYWYRQLPEEGLKFMVYLQKENIIDESGMPKERFSAEFPKEGPSILRIQQVVRGDSAAYFCASSPLAGVSDTQYFGPGTRLTVL.

The V gene is TRBV11-2, the J gene TRBJ2-2, with D possibly being TRBD2 (7 bases). Trimming pared 7 bases from V and 5 bases from J, leaving 20 bases between. The CDR3 sequence is 16 residues long. In germline, CDR1 is SGHAT, CDR2 FQNNGV. The CDR3 bases are TGTGCCAGCACCCCGAAGGGGGGGTGGTGGACCGGGGAGCTGTTTTTT. Its translation is CASTPKGGWWTGELFF.

The chain employs TRBV5-1 and TRBJ1-1; D might be TRBD1 (6 bases). V was clipped by 0 bases and J by 4 bases, with 13 bases between them. This CDR3 comprises 15 residues. Germline V gives CDR1 SGHRS, CDR2 YFSETQ. In nucleotides, the CDR3 is TGCGCCAGCAGCTTGGGGGACACCTTGAGCACTGAAGCTTTCTTT. Translated: CASSLGDTLSTEAFF.

J is TRBJ2-1 and V is TRBV11-2; possibly TRBD2 for D (5 bases). This CDR3 region has 15 residues. The germline gives CDR1 SGHAT, CDR2 FQNNGV. Trimming stripped 1 base from V and 5 bases from J, with 12 bases between. The CDR3 reads CASSLVASNDNEQFF. The CDR3, as DNA: TGTGCCAGCAGCTTAGTGGCTAGCAACGACAATGAGCAGTTCTTC.

This clone was seen ten or more times. This chain joins TRBV7-9 and TRBJ2-7; TRBD1 matches 8 bases. The CDR3 is 14 amino acids. Per germline, CDR1 SEHNR and CDR2 FQNEAQ (reference sequence). With V trimmed by 6 bases and J by 3 bases, 7 bases remained unmatched. For the CDR3, the DNA is TGTGCCAGCAGTCCCACACAGGGGGACTACGAGCAGTACTTC. Amino acid sequence: CASSPTQGDYEQYF.

This chain links TRBV28 with TRBJ1-4; D is ambiguous. V gave up 3 bases and J gave up 7 bases, with 12 bases separating them. The CDR3 has 14 amino acids. In germline, CDR1 is MDHEN, CDR2 SYDVKM. CDR3 protein: CASSLAGWGEKLFF. CDR3 bases: TGTGCCAGCAGTTTGGCGGGGTGGGGTGAAAAACTGTTTTTT.

This clone was detected only a few times. This chain uses TRBV27 with TRBJ2-7; 13 nucleotides match TRBD2. V dropped 5 bases and J dropped 6; count of bases not matched to a gene: 7. CDR1 MNHEY and CDR2 SMNVEV come from the germline V gene (reference sequence). This CDR3 is 15 amino acids long. CDR3 nucleotide sequence: TGTGCCAGCAGTCCCGGACTAGCGGGAGCCCGCGAGCAGTACTTC. Protein: CASSPGLAGAREQYF.

This sequence joins TRBV6-5 and TRBJ1-3, with D unclear. The CDR3 runs 14 residues. Germline V gene data show CDR1 as MNHEY and CDR2 as SVGAGI. Trimming pared 6 bases from V and 1 base from J, leaving 10 bases between. As DNA, the CDR3 is TGTGCCAGCAGACGAAGAGGTTCTGGAAACACCATATATTTT. It is translated as CASRRRGSGNTIYF.

The chain is built from TRBV5-5 and TRBJ2-3, with 14 positions matching TRBD2. Trimming removed 4 bases from V and 7 bases from J; junction bases left unmatched: 8. Germline V gives CDR1 SGHKS, CDR2 YYEKEE (reference sequence). CDR3 size: 16 residues. CDR3 in DNA: TGTGCCAGCAGCCCCCGACTAGCGGGAGGGGGCCATACGCAGTATTTT. This sequence encodes CASSPRLAGGGHTQYF.

The chain joins TRBV5-1 to TRBJ1-4, with D maybe TRBD1 (5 bases). This CDR3 is 14 amino acids long. Germline CDR1 reads SGHRS; CDR2 reads YFSETQ. Trimming cost V 0 bases and J 9 bases, with 12 bases left between them. As DNA, the CDR3 is TGCGCCAGCAGCTTGGAGCAGGGCGCCAAAAAACTGTTTTTT. It codes for CASSLEQGAKKLFF.

This chain uses TRBV11-2 with TRBJ2-5, with D possibly TRBD1 on 5 matching bases. Trimming left V 0 bases short and J 4 bases short, with 12 bases between. The germline gives CDR1 SGHAT, CDR2 FQNNGV. The CDR3 has 15 residues. The CDR3 sequence is CASSLDRSGPETQYF. For the CDR3, the DNA is TGTGCCAGCAGCTTAGATCGGTCAGGGCCAGAGACCCAGTACTTC.

The J gene is TRBJ2-1, the V gene TRBV14; D unclear. Germline CDR1 reads SGHDN; CDR2 reads FVKESK. Between the trimmed V and J ends, which lost 2 bases and 8 bases, there was a span of 13 bases. This CDR3 contains 14 residues. The CDR3 bases are TGTGCCAGCAGCCAACGCTGGTCAGAATATGAGCAGTTCTTC. It is translated as CASSQRWSEYEQFF.

The chain uses TRBV6-6 and TRBJ2-2; 10 bases are shared with TRBD1. V gave up 2 bases and J gave up 5 bases; unmatched junction bases: 5. CDR3 length equals 16 residues. CDR1 is MNHNY, CDR2 SVGAGI, per germline (reference sequence). The CDR3, as DNA: TGTGCCAGCAGTTACAGACAGGGGGCATCTACCGGGGAGCTGTTTTTT. As protein: CASSYRQGASTGELFF.

V and J are TRBV2 and TRBJ2-1, with TRBD2 identical over 11 bases. The CDR3 spans 15 residues. From germline, CDR1 is SNHLY and CDR2 FYNNEI. V was clipped by 6 bases and J by 4 bases; unmatched bases: 5. This chain's CDR3 is CASRPTSGRYNEQFF. As DNA, the CDR3 is TGTGCCAGCAGGCCAACTAGCGGGAGATACAATGAGCAGTTCTTC.

V usage is TRBV5-4 and J usage is TRBJ1-1, with 8 bases matching TRBD1. Unmatched junction bases numbered 5, after V lost 3 bases and J lost 1 base. The CDR3 extends over 15 amino acids. CDR1 is SGHNT, CDR2 YYREEE, per germline (reference sequence). CDR3 coding DNA: TGTGCCAGCAGCTCAGGTGGACAGGGGAACACTGAAGCTTTCTTT. This translates into CASSSGGQGNTEAFF.

J is TRBJ2-7 and V is TRBV5-5; the match to TRBD1 covers 7 bases. The germline CDR1 and CDR2 sequences are SGHKS and YYEKEE (reference sequence). There are 16 residues in the CDR3. The trim removed 5 bases at V and 2 bases at J, leaving 13 bases unmatched. DNA of the CDR3: TGTGCCAGCAGAAAGGATCCGACAGGGAATACCTACGAGCAGTACTTC. Translation: CASRKDPTGNTYEQYF.